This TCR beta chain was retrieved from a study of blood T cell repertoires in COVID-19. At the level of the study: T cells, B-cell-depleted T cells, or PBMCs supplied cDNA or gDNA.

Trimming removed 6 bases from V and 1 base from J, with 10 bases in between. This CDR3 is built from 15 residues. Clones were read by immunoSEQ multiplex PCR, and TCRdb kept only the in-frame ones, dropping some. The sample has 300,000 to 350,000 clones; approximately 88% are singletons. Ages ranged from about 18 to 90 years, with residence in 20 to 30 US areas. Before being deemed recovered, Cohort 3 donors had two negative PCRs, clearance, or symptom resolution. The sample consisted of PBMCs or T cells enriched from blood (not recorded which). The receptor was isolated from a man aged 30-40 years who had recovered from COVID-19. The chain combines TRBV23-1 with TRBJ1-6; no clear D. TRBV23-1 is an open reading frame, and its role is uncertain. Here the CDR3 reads CASSPRGSYNSPLHF. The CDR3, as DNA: TGCGCCAGCAGCCCCCGGGGATCCTATAATTCACCCCTCCACTTT.